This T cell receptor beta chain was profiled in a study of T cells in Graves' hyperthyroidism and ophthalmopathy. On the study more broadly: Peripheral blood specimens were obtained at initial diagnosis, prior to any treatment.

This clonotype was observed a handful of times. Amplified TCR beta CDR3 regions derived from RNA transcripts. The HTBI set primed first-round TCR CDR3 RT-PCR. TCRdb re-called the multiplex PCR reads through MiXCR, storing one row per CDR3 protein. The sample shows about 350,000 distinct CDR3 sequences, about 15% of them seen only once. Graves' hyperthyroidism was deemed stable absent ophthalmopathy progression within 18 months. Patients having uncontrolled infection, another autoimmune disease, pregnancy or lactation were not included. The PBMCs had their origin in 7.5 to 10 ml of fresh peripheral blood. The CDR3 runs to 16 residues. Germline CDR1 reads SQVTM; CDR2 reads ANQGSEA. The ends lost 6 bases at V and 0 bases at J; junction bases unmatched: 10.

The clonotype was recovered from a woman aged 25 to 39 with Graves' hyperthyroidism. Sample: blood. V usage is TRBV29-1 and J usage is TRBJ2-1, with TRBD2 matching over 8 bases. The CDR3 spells CSVCTGLAGSYNEQFF. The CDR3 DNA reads TGCAGCGTGTGCACTGGACTAGCAGGCTCCTACAATGAGCAGTTCTTC.